Listed here are 32 T cell receptor beta chains from one sample, sequenced in a study of shared clonotypes between healthy human individuals. Naive CD8 cells, CD45RO-negative and positively selected for CCR7, excluded terminally differentiated effector memory CD45RA+ cells. The assay was immunoSEQ multiplex PCR, and TCRdb's table has in-frame clones only and misses some. Among around 1.9 million clones, around 93% were seen once, and the ten largest hold about 1.6%. Source material: naive CD8+ T cells from PBMCs. Source of these receptors: a man aged 18 to 30 in good health. Some clones in this sample may be carry-over from other donors' samples.

This clone was recorded only once. Other nucleotide sequences in the sample specify the same CDR3. The chain is built from TRBV4-3 and TRBJ2-3; the D gene could be TRBD1 or TRBD2 (5 bases each). The CDR3 runs to 15 residues. CDR1 and CDR2 (germline): LGHNA, YSLEER. V lost 2 bases to trimming and J lost 3 bases, with 12 bases between them. CDR3 DNA: TGCGCCAGCAGCCAACTCCGGGGCGGTACAGATACGCAGTATTTT. This encodes CASSQLRGGTDTQYF.

V is TRBV6-5 and J is TRBJ1-2; possible D gene TRBD1, 6 bases. The CDR3 contains 14 residues. Germline lookup yields CDR1 MNHEY and CDR2 SVGAGI. Trimming left V 7 bases short and J 3 bases short, with 15 bases between. CDR3: CASIGTGADYGYTF. The CDR3 coding sequence is TGTGCCAGCATTGGTACGGGGGCCGACTATGGCTACACCTTC.

This chain uses TRBV15 with TRBJ2-5; the match to TRBD1 covers 7 bases. The CDR3 consists of 15 residues. V shed 3 bases, J shed 0 bases, and the junction held 4 bases outside the gene matches. Germline V lookup: CDR1 LNHNV, CDR2 YYDKDF (reference sequence). CDR3 sequence: CATSSPDRDQETQYF. The CDR3 nucleotides read TGTGCCACCAGCAGTCCTGACAGGGACCAAGAGACCCAGTACTTC.

CDR3 DNA: TGTGCCGGGAAGGAAGGCGCGGCCGGAGATACGCAGTATTTT. Translating gives CAGKEGAAGDTQYF. V usage is TRBV7-9 and J usage is TRBJ2-3; D is uncertain. V lost 11 bases and J 5 bases, leaving 20 bases between the germline ends. The CDR3 extends over 14 amino acids. CDR1 SEHNR and CDR2 FQNEAQ come from the germline V gene (reference sequence).

This clone has a single count. The chain uses TRBV6-5 and TRBJ1-2, with D unresolved. Trimming took 4 bases from V and 4 from J, leaving 4 bases between them. The germline gives CDR1 MNHEY, CDR2 SVGAGI. This CDR3 contains 11 residues. This chain's CDR3 is CASSWAYGYTF. DNA for the CDR3: TGTGCCAGCAGTTGGGCCTATGGCTACACCTTC.

V usage is TRBV6-1 and J usage is TRBJ1-1, with a possible D match to TRBD1 (5 bases). Germline values: CDR1 MNHNS, CDR2 SASEGT. This CDR3 has 10 amino acids. CDR3 nucleotides: TGTGCGGCAGGAGGGGCTGAAGCTTTCTTT. Translation: CAAGGAEAFF.

The chain recombines TRBV5-4 with TRBJ2-5; either TRBD1 or TRBD2 may fit D (5 bases each). Germline CDR1 SGHNT, CDR2 YYREEE (reference sequence). V dropped 6 bases and J dropped 1 base, with 10 bases sitting between them. The CDR3 consists of 13 residues. CDR3 residues: CASTLGTQETQYF. The DNA of the CDR3 is TGTGCCAGCACCCTGGGGACCCAAGAGACCCAGTACTTC.

V is TRBV30 and J is TRBJ2-3, with 8 positions matching TRBD2. CDR3 length equals 19 residues. Trimming took 2 bases from V and 4 from J; bases not matched to a gene: 20. Germline CDR1 and CDR2: GTSNPN and SVGIG (reference sequence). CDR3 amino acids: CAWSQQFLSGTLGPDTQYF. DNA of the CDR3: TGTGCCTGGAGTCAACAGTTTCTTAGCGGGACCTTAGGGCCAGATACGCAGTATTTT. Full variable domain (remainder filled in from reference TRBV30 and TRBJ2-3): SQTIHQWPATLVQPVGSPLSLECTVEGTSNPNLYWYRQAAGRGLQLLFYSVGIGQISSEVPQNLSASRPQDRQFILSSKKLLLSDSGFYLCAWSQQFLSGTLGPDTQYFGPGTRLTVL.

This chain connects TRBV6-1 to TRBJ2-7, with D possibly matching TRBD1 (7 bases). The germline V gene encodes CDR1 MNHNS and CDR2 SASEGT. The V gene lost 4 bases and the J gene lost 4 bases, with 14 bases spanning the gap. The CDR3 loop spans 14 amino acids. Written as DNA, the CDR3 is TGTGCCAGCAGTGGGAGGGGGCTGGTGTACGAGCAGTACTTC. Its protein product is CASSGRGLVYEQYF.

The chain employs TRBV5-1 and TRBJ2-7; D ambiguous. The ends were cut back, 3 bases at V and 4 bases at J, with 8 bases in the middle. CDR1 and CDR2 from the germline V gene are SGHRS and YFSETQ. The CDR3 length is 12 residues. The CDR3 nucleotides are TGCGCCAGCAGCTCACTCCCTTACGAGCAGTACTTC. Translating it yields CASSSLPYEQYF.

This clone was found once. The rearrangement joins TRBV7-3 to TRBJ2-2; TRBD2 is a possible D gene (6 bases). Germline V gene data show CDR1 as SGHTA and CDR2 as FQGTGA. Trimming pared 2 bases from V and 0 bases from J, leaving 13 bases between. The CDR3 is made up of 17 amino acids. The CDR3 nucleotides are TGTGCCAGCAGCTTAGAGTTCAGGGACTCGAACACCGGGGAGCTGTTTTTT. Translation: CASSLEFRDSNTGELFF. The whole variable domain, filled in from reference TRBV7-3 and TRBJ2-2, reads GAGVSQTPSNKVTEKGKYVELRCDPISGHTALYWYRQSLGQGPEFLIYFQGTGAADDSGLPNDRFFAVRPEGSVSTLKIQRTERGDSAVYLCASSLEFRDSNTGELFFGEGSRLTVL.

The chain joins TRBV30 to TRBJ2-7; D gene unclear. The V and J ends lost 7 bases and 5 bases respectively, with 15 bases between them. CDR3 length: 12 amino acids. Germline-derived CDR1 and CDR2 are GTSNPN and SVGIG (reference sequence). The CDR3: CAYWTAVHEQYF. The CDR3 nucleotides are TGTGCCTACTGGACGGCGGTGCACGAGCAGTACTTC.

This clone was observed a single time. This rearrangement joins TRBV4-1 to TRBJ1-2; tentatively, D is TRBD1 (5 bases). This CDR3 is built from 13 residues. CDR1 is MGHRA, CDR2 YSYEKL, per germline. With 4 bases removed from V and 8 bases from J, the gap between germline ends came to 14 bases. CDR3 DNA: TGCGCCAGCAGCCCTCCCAGGGCGATCGGCTACACCTTC. Its translation: CASSPPRAIGYTF.

The rearrangement links TRBV15 to TRBJ1-1, with D possibly matching TRBD1 (5 bases). Germline-derived CDR1 and CDR2 are LNHNV and YYDKDF (reference sequence). V was shortened by 5 bases and J by 1 base, with 14 bases between the two germline ends. CDR3 length: 15 residues. CDR3 region: CATSGDGRQNTEAFF. The CDR3 DNA follows: TGTGCCACCAGCGGGGACGGCCGACAGAACACTGAAGCTTTCTTT.

With regard to this clone: The identical CDR3 is also encoded by other nucleotide sequences in the sample. The chain is built from TRBV7-9 and TRBJ2-5, with 8 bases that match TRBD2. Germline assignment: CDR1 SEHNR and CDR2 FQNEAQ (reference sequence). The CDR3 length is 14 residues. V lost 5 bases, J lost 4 bases, and 6 bases stayed unmatched. The CDR3 bases are TGTGCCAGCAGCCTGAGCGGGAGCGGAGAGACCCAGTACTTC. It specifies CASSLSGSGETQYF.

The chain is built from TRBV7-9 and TRBJ2-1; 7 bases agree with TRBD2. The CDR3 runs to 15 residues. With 5 bases clipped from V and 5 bases from J, the junction kept 9 bases outside the gene matches. Germline V gene sequence: CDR1 SEHNR, CDR2 FQNEAQ (reference sequence). This chain's CDR3 is CASSAPSSGNNEQFF. The CDR3 nucleotides read TGTGCCAGCAGCGCACCTTCTAGCGGTAACAATGAGCAGTTCTTC.

The chain employs TRBV7-2 and TRBJ1-3; D is undetermined. Germline CDR1 and CDR2: SGHTA and FQGNSA. This CDR3 contains 13 residues. Trimming cost V 5 bases and J 4 bases, with 9 bases left between them. CDR3 DNA sequence: TGTGCCAGCAGCCACCGGGGAGGAAACACCATATATTTT. Translated: CASSHRGGNTIYF.

The chain is built from TRBV28 and TRBJ2-3, with D possibly TRBD2 on 6 matching bases. The CDR3 is 12 amino acids. CDR1 MDHEN and CDR2 SYDVKM come from the germline V gene. V was clipped by 3 bases and J by 10 bases, with 11 bases between them. The CDR3: CASSFMREAQYF. The CDR3 bases are TGTGCCAGCAGTTTTATGAGGGAGGCGCAGTATTTT.

This chain links TRBV10-2 with TRBJ1-2, with a tentative D call TRBD1 (5 bases). The CDR3 is 14 residues long. V lost 6 bases to trimming and J lost 7 bases, with 18 bases between them. The germline gives CDR1 WSHSY, CDR2 SAAADI. The CDR3 reads CASSAGRDGSGYTF. The DNA for the CDR3 is TGCGCCAGCAGCGCGGGGCGGGATGGGTCTGGCTACACCTTC.

This rearrangement joins TRBV9 to TRBJ1-1; TRBD1 might be the D (5 bases). The CDR3 contains 15 residues. In germline, CDR1 is SGDLS, CDR2 YYNGEE. V was shortened by 4 bases and J by 8 bases, with 21 bases between the two germline ends. The CDR3 nucleotides read TGTGCCAGCAGCCCCCGTGGGGGTTTAACCCACGAAGCTTTCTTT. Translating it yields CASSPRGGLTHEAFF.

This sequence joins TRBV7-9 and TRBJ2-7; D uncertain. Germline V gene lookup returns CDR1 SEHNR and CDR2 FQNEAQ (reference sequence). The CDR3 is 13 residues long. Trimming left V 2 bases short and J 2 bases short, with 7 bases between. The CDR3 protein is CASSLLSTYEQYF. For the CDR3, the DNA is TGTGCCAGCAGCTTATTATCTACCTACGAGCAGTACTTC.

The V call is TRBV7-9, the J call TRBJ2-7; TRBD1 is a possible D gene (6 bases). The CDR3 contains 15 residues. Germline values: CDR1 SEHNR, CDR2 FQNEAQ (reference sequence). Trimming pared 5 bases from V and 3 bases from J, leaving 17 bases between. DNA of the CDR3: TGTGCCAGCAGCCAAGAACAGGGCCGGGACTACGAGCAGTACTTC. It translates to CASSQEQGRDYEQYF. Looking up the rest from reference TRBV7-9 and TRBJ2-7 gives the full variable domain: DTGVSQNPRHKITKRGQNVTFRCDPISEHNRLYWYRQTLGQGPEFLTYFQNEAQLEKSRLLSDRFSAERPKGSFSTLEIQRTEQGDSAMYLCASSQEQGRDYEQYFGPGTRLTVT.

This sequence joins TRBV4-3 and TRBJ2-1; 14 bases are a match to TRBD2. V dropped 4 bases and J dropped 3; count of bases not matched to a gene: 11. This CDR3 is 19 amino acids long. CDR1 and CDR2 (germline): LGHNA, YSLEER. The CDR3 loop is CASSPRLAGGGFGYNEQFF. In DNA, the CDR3 is TGCGCCAGCAGCCCGAGACTAGCGGGAGGGGGGTTCGGCTACAATGAGCAGTTCTTC.

The chain links TRBV27 to TRBJ1-3, with D tentatively TRBD1 (5 bases). The V end was cut by 5 bases, the J end by 8 bases, with 16 bases between. The CDR3 spans 14 residues. Germline CDR1 and CDR2: MNHEY and SMNVEV (reference sequence). CDR3 in DNA: TGTGCCAGCAGTAAAGACGGGGCTTTGGACACCATATATTTT. This codes for CASSKDGALDTIYF.

The rearrangement uses TRBV7-9 and TRBJ2-5, with D unclear. CDR1 is SEHNR, CDR2 FQNEAQ, per germline (reference sequence). V was trimmed by 1 base and J by 7 bases, leaving 16 bases between them. The CDR3 contains 15 residues. The CDR3 loop is CASSLGYADSGTQYF. The CDR3 DNA reads as TGTGCCAGCAGCTTAGGGTACGCTGACTCGGGGACCCAGTACTTC.

This chain joins TRBV27 and TRBJ2-1; no clear D. This CDR3 is 14 amino acids long. V gave up 2 bases and J gave up 7 bases, with 12 bases separating them. From germline, CDR1 is MNHEY and CDR2 SMNVEV (reference sequence). CDR3 DNA sequence: TGTGCCAGCAGTTTAGGGCTACTGGGGAATGAGCAGTTCTTC. The encoded protein is CASSLGLLGNEQFF.

V is TRBV27 and J is TRBJ2-1; D could derive from TRBD1 or TRBD2 (5 bases each). The CDR3 spans 15 residues. Trimming shortened V by 6 bases and J by 4 bases, and 16 bases separated the two germline ends. Germline V gene sequence: CDR1 MNHEY, CDR2 SMNVEV (reference sequence). The DNA of the CDR3 is TGTGCCAGCAGCCCACCTGGGGCGGGTTACAATGAGCAGTTCTTC. It encodes CASSPPGAGYNEQFF.

The V call is TRBV28, the J call TRBJ2-7; D remains ambiguous. Germline V gene lookup returns CDR1 MDHEN and CDR2 SYDVKM. V shed 6 bases and J shed 3 bases, with 12 bases lying between them. CDR3 length equals 13 residues. The CDR3 DNA follows: TGTGCCAGCAGGGTGGACGGAGACTACGAGCAGTACTTC. This translates into CASRVDGDYEQYF. The full variable domain, rest sourced from reference TRBV28 and TRBJ2-7, is DVKVTQSSRYLVKRTGEKVFLECVQDMDHENMFWYRQDPGLGLRLIYFSYDVKMKEKGDIPEGYSVSREKKERFSLILESASTNQTSMYLCASRVDGDYEQYFGPGTRLTVT.

This clone was seen a few times. This rearrangement joins TRBV19 to TRBJ2-2; 14 bases are shared with TRBD2. CDR3 length: 15 residues. Germline V gene lookup returns CDR1 LNHDA and CDR2 SQIVND (reference sequence). Trimming took 5 bases from V and 6 from J; bases not matched to a gene: 2. The CDR3 coding sequence is TGTGCCAGTAGTCCGACTAGCGGGAGGGCCGGGGAGCTGTTTTTT. It encodes CASSPTSGRAGELFF.

The chain joins TRBV11-2 to TRBJ2-7; TRBD2 matches at 10 bases. The V gene end was trimmed by 1 base and the J gene end by 2 bases; junction bases not matched to a gene: 8. The CDR3 contains 17 residues. Germline CDR1 reads SGHAT; CDR2 reads FQNNGV. CDR3 in DNA: TGTGCCAGCAGCTTAGTTAGCGGGAGGACTGATCCCTACGAGCAGTACTTC. Protein sequence: CASSLVSGRTDPYEQYF. Full variable domain (outside the CDR3, taken from reference TRBV11-2 and TRBJ2-7): EAGVAQSPRYKIIEKRQSVAFWCNPISGHATLYWYQQILGQGPKLLIQFQNNGVVDDSQLPKDRFSAERLKGVDSTLKIQPAKLEDSAVYLCASSLVSGRTDPYEQYFGPGTRLTVT.

This sequence joins TRBV19 and TRBJ1-3, with 7 bases that match TRBD1. The ends lost 0 bases at V and 8 bases at J; junction bases unmatched: 7. The CDR3 has 15 residues. The germline CDR1 and CDR2 sequences are LNHDA and SQIVND (reference sequence). DNA for the CDR3: TGTGCCAGTAGTATAGATCCCGGGACAGAGCACACCATATATTTT. It yields the protein CASSIDPGTEHTIYF.

For the CDR3, the DNA is TGTGCCAGCTCACTGTCCGAGGCTAGCTCTGGAAACACCATATATTTT. This encodes CASSLSEASSGNTIYF. The gene calls are TRBV18 and TRBJ1-3; D is ambiguous. V lost 4 bases and J 0 bases, leaving 13 bases between the germline ends. This CDR3 has 16 amino acids. Germline values: CDR1 KGHSH, CDR2 LQKENI.